This T cell receptor (beta chain) was retrieved from a study of T cell clonotyping in hematopoietic cell transplantation. Broader study findings: Higher Inverse Simpson Index values in graft donor and pretransplant recipient predicted broader posttransplant TCR diversity. At the given depth, recipient repertoires were over 97% de novo clonotypes. Pathologically expanded recipient clonotypes increased progressively from day 30 to day 180 as diversity fell.

Here immunoSEQ multiplex PCR was the method, and the copy in TCRdb shows in-frame clones only, minus some. The sample consists of roughly 10,000 clones, around nine tenths of them appearing once. As for this clone: Antigen unknown.

The sequences come from PBMCs, collected 180 days after allogeneic stem cell transplant. This receptor was obtained from a male patient in his sixties who had an allogeneic stem cell transplant from an unrelated donor, so the T cells may come from the graft donor. Some clones in this sample may be carry-over from other donors' samples.

The CDR3 bases are TGCAGCGTTATTTTACAGGGGGAGTCTGGAAACACCATATATTTT. Protein: CSVILQGESGNTIYF. V and J are TRBV29-1 and TRBJ1-3, with TRBD1 matching over 8 bases. Germline CDR1 is SQVTM and CDR2 is ANQGSEA. V shed 5 bases and J 1 base; nucleotides not matched to a gene: 7. The CDR3 spans 15 residues. Together with reference TRBV29-1 and TRBJ1-3, the CDR3 gives the full variable domain: SAVISQKPSRDICQRGTSLTIQCQVDSQVTMMFWYRQQPGQSLTLIATANQGSEATYESGFVIDKFPISRPNLTFSTLTVSNMSPEDSSIYLCSVILQGESGNTIYFGEGSWLTVV.